This T cell receptor beta chain was identified during a study of cytomegalovirus exposure and HLA in healthy donors (TCRdb year 2017). Regarding the complete study: According to an earlier analysis of 587 of the donors, 200 million or so T cells yielded 117 million unique TCR beta sequences and 250 to 350 Gb of sequence data. Of the 350 to 450 genotyped donors, 65% to 90% were placed in the genetic ancestry cluster associated with self-reported Caucasian donors. A later analysis re-examined previously published TCR beta repertoires from about 700 donors and added high-resolution HLA genotyping to investigate patterns of TCR occurrence. The aim of the study was to test whether cataloging public T cell receptors could identify signatures of past pathogen exposure. All discovery cohort repertoires had been generated using a single sequencing platform. Besides the first cohort of roughly 700 subjects, a separate validation cohort made up of roughly 120 different subjects was used. Using immunosequencing, the study profiled T cell repertoires from about 610 subjects and related those repertoires to cytomegalovirus serostatus. Donor age, sex, ethnicity and CMV serostatus were collected together with the repertoire data. An early release covering roughly 640 HLA-typed donors comprised approximately 300 gigabases of sequencing data and some 79 million unique TCR sequences. HLA typing covered class I and class II loci at four-digit resolution. Across 300 to 500 genotyped donors of the cohort, an average of approximately 200,000 unique TCR beta nucleotide sequences per donor were sequenced, and roughly 17% of those sequences were non-productive. In an earlier analysis of roughly 540 of the donors, high-throughput TCR beta sequencing was used to judge whether each TCR beta V gene segment behaved as functional or pseudogenic. Rather than drawing on any new phenotypic data, the later analysis identified candidate immune exposures from TCR beta sequences and the way those sequences occurred across donors. High-throughput TCR immunosequencing, statistical association of individual TCRs with disease status, and machine learning were combined to predict cytomegalovirus infection status. About five DR-DQ haplotypes were treated as single units for association and clustering because of strong linkage in the cohort. Typing coverage differed by locus: A, B, C, DRB1 and DQB1 were typed in roughly 629-630 donors, DQA1 in 522, DPA1 in 606, and DPB1 in 472. Genome-wide SNP genotypes for about 65% of the 666 donors were used in a later genetic analysis, which treated that subset as a discovery cohort.

Counted from cysteine to phenylalanine, this CDR3 has 16 amino acids. The retained sequence is limited to the CDR3, 48 bases, with the frame set at the first base. CDR1 and CDR2, looked up from the germline V gene (reference sequence), are LNHDA and SQIVND. After removal of 3 bases from V and 5 bases from J, the junction retains 9 bases not matched to a gene. The cohort was made up of 500 to 850 healthy bone marrow donors. At the time of sampling, all cohort members were nominally healthy, though unrecorded immune exposures were likely present. The donor tested CMV seronegative, placing the donor among the 300 to 450 seronegative members of the cohort. A peripheral blood sample was provided by each donor, and peripheral blood mononuclear cells were used for TCR beta sequencing. The Qiagen DNeasy Blood Extraction Kit was used to extract genomic DNA from the blood cell samples. Of note for this clone: The antigen this receptor binds is unknown. One base away there is no much larger clone; base qualities are not given.

Beyond this particular receptor, the publication reports: A few of the identified cytomegalovirus-associated TCR beta chains were confirmed in vitro to be specific for cytomegalovirus antigens. A later analysis found that most CMV-associated TCR beta chains appeared HLA-restricted, with HLA associations seemingly driven largely by CMV exposure. The classifier was reported to diagnose cytomegalovirus status with high specificity and sensitivity in both the original cohort and the validation cohort. A further reported finding was that TCR beta sequences accurately predicted the HLA-A and HLA-B alleles for most subjects in the first cohort. HLA typing was unavailable for some donors at each locus, so association tests used only the typed subset. An association between a missense DCLRE1C variant and V-gene and J-gene trimming of TCR beta chains was found in a later genetic analysis and replicated in an independent cohort. In this cohort, only TCR beta chains were sequenced, and detectable features were limited by the absence of alpha or paired-chain data. Assigning TCR associations to individual alleles was difficult when HLA alleles, especially DR and DQ, strongly co-occurred. According to the authors, the approach could potentially be generalized to other disease states and immunological phenotypes. In a later analysis, several top co-occurrence clusters were reported to appear linked to parvovirus B19, influenza, CMV and Epstein-Barr virus. The study gave a list of 150 to 200 TCR beta chains associated with cytomegalovirus. Presence/absence analyses assumed roughly uniform sequencing depth across donors, an assumption that may not hold. Compared with the 666-donor mean, donors in an Asian-associated ancestry cluster had fewer N-insertions in productive TCRs, according to a later genetic analysis. The 87-base-pair reads could not distinguish some IMGT-functional V segments, including TRBV6-2 and TRBV6-3, so those segments were excluded. A cluster of highly shared sequence variants was judged likely to represent a technical artifact of the sequencing pipeline. According to a later analysis, TCR association rates differed among HLA loci, with DRB1 alleles showing the most associated TCRs and HLA-C alleles showing the fewest. Compared with equally common non-associated chains, HLA-associated TCR beta chains in a later analysis were more clonally expanded and had lower generation probabilities. Because counts were too low, seventeen rarely observed V segments, including chromosome 9 orphons, were excluded from the earlier analysis of 500 to 700 of the donors. Across donors, most TCR sequences were observed very rarely, whereas some public TCRs were present in many individuals. CMV serostatus was the only immune exposure information available for the cohort. Correlated functional status among segregating V segments might reflect linkage disequilibrium, but an unknown experimental factor could not be ruled out. At a false discovery rate of 0.05, a later analysis linked under 20,000 TCR beta sequences to specific HLA alleles. In an earlier analysis of some 550 of the donors, most TCR beta V segments were observed in productive rearrangements about 87% or about 30% of the time, broadly matching IMGT annotations.

To prepare the library, the immunoSEQ multiplex PCR assay was applied. For the multiplex PCR, a mixture combining 60 forward primers for TCR Vbeta segments and 13 reverse primers for TCR Jbeta segments was used. Amplification of the CDR3 region of rearranged TCR beta genes was performed with a multiplex PCR assay on genomic DNA. The Illumina HiSeq System was used to sequence the amplified TCR beta libraries as 87-base-pair reads. Processing in the source paper ran as follows. Across the 666 repertoires, a later analysis counted about 81 million unique TCR beta chains, 9 million to 14 million of which were shared by at least two donors. Raw reads were error-corrected and collapsed into unique sequences by a nearest-neighbor algorithm in which closely related sequences were merged to remove PCR and sequencing errors. To assign V, D and J gene segments, CDR3 sequences were aligned to IMGT reference sequences. For a sequence to be retained, a match of at least six nucleotides to both a V gene segment and a J gene segment was required. Rearrangements were called productive when the CDR3 lacked stop codons and stayed in frame with V and J; all others were non-productive. Following IMGT convention, CDR3 was defined as the stretch from the second conserved V-encoded cysteine to the conserved J-encoded phenylalanine. In an earlier analysis of 550 to 650 of the donors, sequences lacking an unambiguous match to a single V gene segment were excluded. An earlier analysis of approximately 590 of the donors classified V segments as functional when productive rearrangements were above 56.7% and as segregating when the standard deviation between donors was above 5%. A statistical classification framework was developed to diagnose cytomegalovirus status using the catalog of TCR beta chain sequences. V and J gene assignment, in a later analysis, came from comparing TCR nucleotide sequences with IMGT/GENE-DB human TR gene sequences. Using the TCRdist pipeline, a later analysis assigned CDR3 sequences along with most-parsimonious VDJ recombination scenarios. In a later analysis, each TCR beta chain was defined by its CDR3 amino acid sequence together with its V-gene family, and reads without a unique V-gene family were excluded. To address suspected cross-contamination and a sequencing artifact, a later analysis removed 550 to 750 highly shared, low-generation-probability nucleotide sequences. A later analysis calculated a clonal expansion index for each public chain from normalized within-repertoire ranks of inferred template counts. In a later analysis, generation probabilities were computed with a VDJ recombination model fitted to out-of-frame rearrangements, and the resulting probabilities were checked against IGoR. In a later analysis, TCR-TCR, TCR-HLA and TCR-CMV co-occurrence was scored with hypergeometric tests, and a repertoire-size bias correction was applied to TCR pairs. In a later analysis, false discovery rates were estimated by permuting HLA or CMV assignments 20 times. In a later analysis, co-occurring TCRs were grouped using DBSCAN, with TCRdist sequence similarity added in when clustering inside HLA-allele-positive subsets. Repertoires with fewer than 30,000 or more than 120,000 public chains, plus five repertoires with anomalous nucleotide sharing, were excluded from co-occurrence clustering. The immuneACCESS repertoire file appears here via TCRdb, limited to in-frame rearrangements. These files lack a portion of the clones; in checked studies, under half of the deficit traces to unresolved V genes, and the cause of the others is not known. For V, J and clone size, that table is used; D and trimming come from the DNA. Within this sample are around 100,000 clones, with approximately 70% of them counted one time only. Together, the top ten hold nearly 0.9% of the sample.

Sequencing was carried out using PBMCs. The TCR comes from a woman in her thirties in good health and CMV-seronegative. This receptor chain uses TRBV19 and TRBJ2-2; 7 bases in between match TRBD2. The CDR3 protein sequence reads: CASSIPPWEGTGELFF. The nucleotides read TGTGCCAGTAGTATCCCCCCCTGGGAGGGGACCGGGGAGCTGTTTTTT.